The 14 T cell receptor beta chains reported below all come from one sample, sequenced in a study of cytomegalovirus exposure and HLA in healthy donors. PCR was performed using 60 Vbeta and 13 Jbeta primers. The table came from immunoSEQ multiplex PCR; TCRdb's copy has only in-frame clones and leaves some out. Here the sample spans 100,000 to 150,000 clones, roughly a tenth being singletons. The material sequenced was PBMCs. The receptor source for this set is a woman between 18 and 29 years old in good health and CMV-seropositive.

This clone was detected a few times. The CDR3 DNA is TGTGCCAGCAGCTCGCCGCTCCTAGCGGGAGCAGGCGAGCAGTACTTC. The encoded protein is CASSSPLLAGAGEQYF. V usage is TRBV5-6 and J usage is TRBJ2-7; the match to TRBD2 covers 10 bases. The V and J ends lost 3 bases and 6 bases, in that order; junction bases with no gene match: 12. The length of the CDR3 is 16 residues. Germline CDR1 reads SGHDT; CDR2 reads YYEEEE.

The CDR3 DNA is TGTGCCAGCAACCCGGGGGGCAATCAGCCCCAGCATTTT. This translates into CASNPGGNQPQHF. The rearrangement uses TRBV6-6 and TRBJ1-5, with D possibly matching TRBD1 (5 bases). CDR1 is MNHNY, CDR2 SVGAGI, per germline (reference sequence). The V gene lost 7 bases and the J gene lost 2 bases, with 9 bases spanning the gap. This CDR3 is built from 13 residues.

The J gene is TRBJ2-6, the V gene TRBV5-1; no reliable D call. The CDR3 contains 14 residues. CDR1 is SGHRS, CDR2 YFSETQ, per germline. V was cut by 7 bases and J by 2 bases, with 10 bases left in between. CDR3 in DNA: TGCGCCAGCTCCACTACCCCTGGGGCCAACGTCCTGACTTTC. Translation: CASSTTPGANVLTF.

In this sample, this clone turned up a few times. The CDR3 nucleotides read TGTGCCAGCCAGGGATTAACTGGCTACACCTTC. Protein sequence: CASQGLTGYTF. The J gene is TRBJ1-2, the V gene TRBV25-1; D possibly corresponds to TRBD1 (5 bases). Germline V CDR1 and CDR2: MGHDK, SYGVNS. This CDR3 is 11 amino acids long. Trimming shortened V by 8 bases and J by 7 bases, and 11 bases separated the two germline ends.

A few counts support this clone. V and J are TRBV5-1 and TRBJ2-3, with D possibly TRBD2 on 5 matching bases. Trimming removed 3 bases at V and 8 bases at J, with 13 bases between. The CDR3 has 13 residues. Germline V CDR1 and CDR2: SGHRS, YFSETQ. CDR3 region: CASSSRLTGTQYF. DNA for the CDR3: TGCGCCAGCAGCTCGAGACTAACCGGTACGCAGTATTTT.

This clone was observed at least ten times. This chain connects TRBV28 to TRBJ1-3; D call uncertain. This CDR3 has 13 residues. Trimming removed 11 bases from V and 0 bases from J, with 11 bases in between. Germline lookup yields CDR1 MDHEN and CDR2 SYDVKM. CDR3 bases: TGTGCCGGCAAGAGGAGCTCTGGAAACACCATATATTTT. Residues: CAGKRSSGNTIYF.

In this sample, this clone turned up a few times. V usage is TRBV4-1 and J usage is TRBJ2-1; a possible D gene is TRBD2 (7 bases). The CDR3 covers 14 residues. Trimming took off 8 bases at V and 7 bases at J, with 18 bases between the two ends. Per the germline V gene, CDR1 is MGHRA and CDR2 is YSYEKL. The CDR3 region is CASGRGGGWNEQFF. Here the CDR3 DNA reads TGCGCCAGCGGCCGGGGAGGGGGTTGGAATGAGCAGTTCTTC.

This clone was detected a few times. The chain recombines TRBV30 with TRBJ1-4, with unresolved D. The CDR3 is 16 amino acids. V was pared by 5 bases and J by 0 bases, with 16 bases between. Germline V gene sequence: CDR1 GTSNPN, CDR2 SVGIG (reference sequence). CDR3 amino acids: CAWSPGSSATNEKLFF. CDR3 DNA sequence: TGTGCCTGGTCCCCGGGTTCCTCGGCAACTAATGAAAAACTGTTTTTT.

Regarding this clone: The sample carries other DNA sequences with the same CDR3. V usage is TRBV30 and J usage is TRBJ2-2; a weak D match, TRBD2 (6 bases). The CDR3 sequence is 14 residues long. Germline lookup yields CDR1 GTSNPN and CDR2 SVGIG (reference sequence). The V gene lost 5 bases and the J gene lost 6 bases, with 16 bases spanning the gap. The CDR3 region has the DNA TGTGCCTGGCTTCACCGCGGGGAGGCCGGGGAGCTGTTTTTT. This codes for CAWLHRGEAGELFF.

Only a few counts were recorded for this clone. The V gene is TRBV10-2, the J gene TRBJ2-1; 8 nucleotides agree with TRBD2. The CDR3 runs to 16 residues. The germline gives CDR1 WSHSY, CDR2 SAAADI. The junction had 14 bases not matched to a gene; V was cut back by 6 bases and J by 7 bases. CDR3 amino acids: CASRTESGRLGNEQFF. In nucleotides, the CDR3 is TGCGCCAGCAGGACGGAGAGCGGGAGATTGGGTAATGAGCAGTTCTTC.

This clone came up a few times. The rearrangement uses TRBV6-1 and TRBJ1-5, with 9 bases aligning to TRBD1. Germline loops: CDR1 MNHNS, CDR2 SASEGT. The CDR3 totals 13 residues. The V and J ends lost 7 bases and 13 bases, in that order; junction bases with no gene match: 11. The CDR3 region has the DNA TGTGCCAGCACCCGGGACAGGGATAACTGGCAGCATTTT. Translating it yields CASTRDRDNWQHF.

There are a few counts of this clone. The CDR3 is CASSPGVLAGETQYF. As DNA, the CDR3 is TGTGCCAGCAGCCCTGGGGTACTAGCGGGAGAGACCCAGTACTTC. V gene TRBV9 combines with J gene TRBJ2-5, with 9 bases that match TRBD2. The CDR3 is 15 residues long. V was pared by 4 bases and J by 4 bases, with 8 bases of the junction left unmatched. CDR1 is SGDLS and CDR2 is YYNGEE in the germline V gene.

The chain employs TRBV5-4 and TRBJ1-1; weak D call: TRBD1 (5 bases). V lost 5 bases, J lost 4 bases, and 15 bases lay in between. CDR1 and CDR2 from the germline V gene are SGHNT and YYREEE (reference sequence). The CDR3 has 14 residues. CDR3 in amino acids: CASRATGDGTEAFF. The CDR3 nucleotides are TGTGCCAGCAGGGCTACGGGGGATGGCACTGAAGCTTTCTTT. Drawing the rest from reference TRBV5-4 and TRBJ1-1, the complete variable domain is ETGVTQSPTHLIKTRGQQVTLRCSSQSGHNTVSWYQQALGQGPQFIFQYYREEENGRGNFPPRFSGLQFPNYSSELNVNALELDDSALYLCASRATGDGTEAFFGQGTRLTVV.

The DNA of the CDR3 is TGTGCCAGCAGTTTCCGCCCGGGGGACCCAAAGTACAATGAGCAGTTCTTC. As protein: CASSFRPGDPKYNEQFF. This rearrangement joins TRBV28 to TRBJ2-1, with D possibly matching TRBD2 (6 bases). CDR3 length equals 17 residues. Germline V gives CDR1 MDHEN, CDR2 SYDVKM. V shed 3 bases and J shed 4 bases, with 19 bases lying between them.